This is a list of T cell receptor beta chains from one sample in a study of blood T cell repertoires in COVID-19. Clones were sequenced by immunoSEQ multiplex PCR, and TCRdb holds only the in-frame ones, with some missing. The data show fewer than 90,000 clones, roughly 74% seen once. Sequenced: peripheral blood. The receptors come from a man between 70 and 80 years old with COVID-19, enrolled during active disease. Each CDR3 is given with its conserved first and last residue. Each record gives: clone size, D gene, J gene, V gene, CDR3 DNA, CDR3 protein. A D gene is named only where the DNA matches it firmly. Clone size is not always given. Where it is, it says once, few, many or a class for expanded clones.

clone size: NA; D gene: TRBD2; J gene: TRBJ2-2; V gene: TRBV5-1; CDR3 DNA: TGCGCCAGCAGCAGAGGACTAGCGGGAGGGCCTAACACCGGGGAGCTGTTTTTT; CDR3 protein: CASSRGLAGGPNTGELFF
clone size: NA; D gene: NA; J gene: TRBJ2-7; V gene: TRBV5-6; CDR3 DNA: TGTGCCAGCAGCCCGGGGTCCCCCTACGAGCAGTACTTC; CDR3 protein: CASSPGSPYEQYF
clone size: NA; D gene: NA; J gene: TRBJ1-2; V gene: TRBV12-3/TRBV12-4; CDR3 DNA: TGTGCCAGCTTTGGAGGTTGGAGCTACACCTTC; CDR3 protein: CASFGGWSYTF
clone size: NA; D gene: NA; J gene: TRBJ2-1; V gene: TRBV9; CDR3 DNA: TGTGCCAGCAGCGTAGTCCGGGGTGAGCAGTTCTTC; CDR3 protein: CASSVVRGEQFF
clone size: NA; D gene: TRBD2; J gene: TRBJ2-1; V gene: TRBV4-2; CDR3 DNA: TGTGCCAGCAGCCACCCAGGGGCGGGAGGTAATGAGCAGTTCTTC; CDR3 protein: CASSHPGAGGNEQFF
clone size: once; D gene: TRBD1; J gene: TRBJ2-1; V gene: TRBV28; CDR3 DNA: TGTGCCAGCGTTAGTGCGGGACAGGGTAACGGTGAGCAGTTCTTC; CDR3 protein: CASVSAGQGNGEQFF
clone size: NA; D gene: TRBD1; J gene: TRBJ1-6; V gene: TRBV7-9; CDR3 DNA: TGTGCCAGCGCGGGACAGGGGGACACCTATAATTCACCCCTCCACTTT; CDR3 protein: CASAGQGDTYNSPLHF
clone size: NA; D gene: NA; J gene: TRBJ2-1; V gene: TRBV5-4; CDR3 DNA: TGTGCCAGCAGCCTACGGGATATTAGCTCTGAGCAGTTCTTC; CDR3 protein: CASSLRDISSEQFF
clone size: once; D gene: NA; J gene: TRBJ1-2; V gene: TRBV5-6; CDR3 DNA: TGTGCCAGCAGCCCCTACGGCCAGCGGGGCTACACCTTC; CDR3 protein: CASSPYGQRGYTF
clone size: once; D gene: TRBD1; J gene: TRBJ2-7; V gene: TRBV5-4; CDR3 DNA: TGTGCCAGCAGCCCCGGGACAGGGGGCTCCTACGAGCAGTACTTC; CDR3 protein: CASSPGTGGSYEQYF
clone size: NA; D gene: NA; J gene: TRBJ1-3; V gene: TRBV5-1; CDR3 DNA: TGCGCCAGCAGCTTGGCAGGCAGTTTTGGAAACACCATATATTTT; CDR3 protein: CASSLAGSFGNTIYF
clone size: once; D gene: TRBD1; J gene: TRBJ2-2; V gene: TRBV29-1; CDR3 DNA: TGCAGCGCCCGGACAGGAGCGAACACCGGGGAGCTGTTTTTT; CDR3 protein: CSARTGANTGELFF
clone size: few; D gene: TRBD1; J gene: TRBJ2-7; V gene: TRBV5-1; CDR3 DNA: TGCGCCAGCAGCTTGGGAGTAGGGGGCGGGTACGAGCAGTACTTC; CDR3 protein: CASSLGVGGGYEQYF
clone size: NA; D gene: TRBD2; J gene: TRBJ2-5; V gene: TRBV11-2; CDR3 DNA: TGTGCCAGCAGCTTAGTAGGAAGCGGGGGGGCTTGGGAGACCCAGTACTTC; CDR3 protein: CASSLVGSGGAWETQYF
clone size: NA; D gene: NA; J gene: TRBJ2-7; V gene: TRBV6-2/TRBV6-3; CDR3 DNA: TGTGCCAGCACCCCGACTAGCTCCTACGAGCAGTACTTC; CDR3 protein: CASTPTSSYEQYF
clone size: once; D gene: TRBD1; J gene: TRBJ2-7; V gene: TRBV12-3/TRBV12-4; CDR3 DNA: TGTGCCAGCAGTTGGACAGGTTGGGAGCAGTACTTC; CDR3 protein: CASSWTGWEQYF
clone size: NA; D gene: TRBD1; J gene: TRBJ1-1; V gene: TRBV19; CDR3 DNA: TGTGCCAGTAGTAACAGGGGGCGGACTGAAGCTTTCTTT; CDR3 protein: CASSNRGRTEAFF
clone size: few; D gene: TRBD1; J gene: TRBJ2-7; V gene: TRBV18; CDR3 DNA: TGTGCCAGCTCACCATCCCGGGACAGCTACGAGCAGTACTTC; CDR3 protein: CASSPSRDSYEQYF
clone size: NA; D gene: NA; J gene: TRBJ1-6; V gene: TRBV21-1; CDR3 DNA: TGTGCCAGCAGCAAAGGTAGAAATAGGGAGAGCTCCTATAATTCACCCCTCCACTTT; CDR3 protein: CASSKGRNRESSYNSPLHF
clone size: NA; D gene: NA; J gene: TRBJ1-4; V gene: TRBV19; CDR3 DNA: TGTGCCAGTAGTAACAGGTTAATTGCAACTAATGAAAAACTGTTTTTT; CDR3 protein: CASSNRLIATNEKLFF
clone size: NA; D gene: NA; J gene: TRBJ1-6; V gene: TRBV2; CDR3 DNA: TGTGCCAGCAGTGAACAGGGCTTCACGGCGAATTCACCCCTCCACTTT; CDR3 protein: CASSEQGFTANSPLHF
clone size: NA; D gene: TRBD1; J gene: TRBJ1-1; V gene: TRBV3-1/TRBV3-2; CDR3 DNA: TGTGCCAGCAGCCAAGTAGGGCAGGGGGTCACTGAAGCTTTCTTT; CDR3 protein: CASSQVGQGVTEAFF
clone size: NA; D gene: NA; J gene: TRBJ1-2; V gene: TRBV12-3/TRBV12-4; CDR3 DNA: TGTGCCAGCAGCCTACTGTTCGGGGGCTACACCTTC; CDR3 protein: CASSLLFGGYTF
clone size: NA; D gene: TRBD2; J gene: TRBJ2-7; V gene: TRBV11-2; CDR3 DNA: TGTGCCAGCAGTCTAAGCGGGAATTACGAGCAGTACTTC; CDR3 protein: CASSLSGNYEQYF
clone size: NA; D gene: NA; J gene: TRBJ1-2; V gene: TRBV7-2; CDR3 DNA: TGTGCCAGCAGCTCACAGGGATCCTATGGCTACACCTTC; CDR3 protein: CASSSQGSYGYTF
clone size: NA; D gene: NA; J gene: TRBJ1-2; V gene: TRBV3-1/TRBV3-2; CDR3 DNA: TGTGCCAGCAGCCCGTGGGGGGGAGACTATGGCTACACCTTC; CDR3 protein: CASSPWGGDYGYTF
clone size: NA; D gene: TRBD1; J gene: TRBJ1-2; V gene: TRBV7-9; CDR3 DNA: TGTGCCAGCAGCGCCTCCGGGACAGCGCTTAACTATGGCTACACCTTC; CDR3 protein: CASSASGTALNYGYTF
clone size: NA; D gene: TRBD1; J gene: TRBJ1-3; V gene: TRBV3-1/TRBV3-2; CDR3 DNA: TGTGCCAGCACCCATGGGGACAGGAGGGGAAACACCATATATTTT; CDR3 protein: CASTHGDRRGNTIYF